These 16 T cell receptor beta chains were all obtained from the same sample, sequenced in a study of cytomegalovirus exposure and HLA in healthy donors. The assay was immunoSEQ multiplex PCR, and TCRdb's table has in-frame clones only and misses some. The data contain 130,000 to 150,000 clones, roughly 87% of them singletons. Sequencing was performed on PBMCs. Source of these receptors: a woman aged 18-35 years in good health and CMV-seropositive.

The rearrangement links TRBV27 to TRBJ1-4; 9 bases align to TRBD1. The CDR3 has 16 amino acids. Per germline, CDR1 MNHEY and CDR2 SMNVEV (reference sequence). With 2 bases clipped from V and 4 bases from J, the junction kept 5 bases outside the gene matches. The chain's CDR3 is CASSLTGQGINEKLFF. The CDR3 DNA is TGTGCCAGCAGTTTAACCGGACAGGGGATTAATGAAAAACTGTTTTTT.

This chain uses TRBV28 with TRBJ1-5; D is undetermined. V gave up 6 bases and J gave up 5 bases, with 8 bases separating them. This CDR3 is built from 12 residues. Germline V lookup: CDR1 MDHEN, CDR2 SYDVKM. This CDR3 is CASSERDQPQHF. DNA of the CDR3: TGTGCCAGCAGCGAGCGGGATCAGCCCCAGCATTTT.

The chain is built from TRBV11-2 and TRBJ1-3; D is unclear. Between the trimmed V and J ends, which lost 7 bases and 1 base, there was a span of 23 bases. Germline CDR1 and CDR2: SGHAT and FQNNGV. The CDR3 is 18 amino acids. CDR3 region: CASTPILAGEGSGNTIYF. CDR3 coding DNA: TGTGCCAGCACCCCTATCCTGGCGGGAGAAGGATCTGGAAACACCATATATTTT.

Remarks on this clone: The junction does not match germline at one end; this may be a read error. The chain carries TRBV27 and TRBJ2-1; D is possibly TRBD1 (7 bases). Germline values: CDR1 MNHEY, CDR2 SMNVEV (reference sequence). The CDR3 is made up of 14 amino acids. DNA of the CDR3: TGTGCCAGCAGTCTATGGGGGGCCCGGGACAGCACGCTCTTC. Translation: CASSLWGARDSTLF.

This clone has just one count. The V and J genes are TRBV12-5 and TRBJ1-2, with TRBD1 as a possible D gene (6 bases). Germline assignment: CDR1 LGHNT and CDR2 FRNRAP. V lost 1 base, J lost 4 bases, and 16 bases lay in between. The CDR3 spans 16 residues. The CDR3 is CASGLALRGVAYGYTF. The CDR3 DNA reads TGTGCTAGTGGTTTGGCGCTCAGGGGAGTCGCCTATGGCTACACCTTC.

V usage is TRBV19 and J usage is TRBJ2-7; D perhaps matches TRBD2 (5 bases). Between the trimmed V and J ends, which lost 8 bases and 2 bases, there was a span of 16 bases. The CDR3 sequence is 14 residues long. In germline, CDR1 is LNHDA, CDR2 SQIVND (reference sequence). The CDR3 DNA reads as TGTGCCAGTTCACCAATAGCGAGACCCTACGAGCAGTACTTC. It encodes CASSPIARPYEQYF. The full variable domain, its missing parts supplied by reference TRBV19 and TRBJ2-7, is DGGITQSPKYLFRKEGQNVTLSCEQNLNHDAMYWYRQDPGQGLRLIYYSQIVNDFQKGDIAEGYSVSREKKESFPLTVTSAQKNPTAFYLCASSPIARPYEQYFGPGTRLTVT.

J is TRBJ2-1 and V is TRBV4-1, with 8 positions matching TRBD2. With 1 base clipped from V and 2 bases from J, the junction kept 13 bases outside the gene matches. The CDR3 extends over 19 amino acids. Germline-derived CDR1 and CDR2 are MGHRA and YSYEKL. CDR3 DNA: TGCGCCAGCAGCCAAGTGGTCCCCGGGGGGGGCCCCCCCTACAATGAGCAGTTCTTC. This translates into CASSQVVPGGGPPYNEQFF.

The chain joins TRBV27 to TRBJ1-2; perhaps TRBD1 as D (6 bases). Between the trimmed V and J ends, which lost 5 bases and 3 bases, there was a span of 13 bases. In germline, CDR1 is MNHEY, CDR2 SMNVEV (reference sequence). This CDR3 contains 14 residues. Written as DNA, the CDR3 is TGTGCCAGCAGTCCCCGACAGGTAGACTATGGCTACACCTTC. Protein sequence: CASSPRQVDYGYTF.

V and J are TRBV10-3 and TRBJ1-6; maybe TRBD1 (6 bases). Germline assignment: CDR1 ENHRY and CDR2 SYGVKD. There are 15 residues in the CDR3. The V end was cut by 10 bases, the J end by 0 bases, with 13 bases between. The CDR3 here is CATSGTTSYNSPLHF. In DNA, the CDR3 is TGTGCCACCAGCGGGACAACCTCCTATAATTCACCCCTCCACTTT.

This chain connects TRBV4-2 to TRBJ1-4; D remains unclear. The length of the CDR3 is 14 residues. Trimming took 3 bases from V and 10 from J, leaving 15 bases between them. The germline V gene has CDR1 LGHNA and CDR2 YNFKEQ. For the CDR3, the DNA is TGTGCCAGCAGCCACCCTGTCCCCAGAGGAAAACTGTTTTTT. Encoded protein: CASSHPVPRGKLFF.

The rearrangement links TRBV7-9 to TRBJ2-7, with 10 bases that match TRBD1. Per the germline V gene, CDR1 is SEHNR and CDR2 is FQNEAQ (reference sequence). Trimming at V came to 5 bases and at J to 6 bases, leaving 7 bases not matched to a gene. The CDR3 loop spans 14 amino acids. The CDR3 DNA reads as TGTGCCAGCAGCGGGGGGACAGGGGTAGGCGAGCAGTACTTC. Its protein product is CASSGGTGVGEQYF.

This chain joins TRBV10-1 and TRBJ2-2, with 7 bases matching TRBD2. CDR3 size: 14 residues. Trimming at V came to 5 bases and at J to 4 bases, leaving 4 bases not matched to a gene. Per the germline V gene, CDR1 is WNHNN and CDR2 is SYGVQD (reference sequence). CDR3: CASSSGTTTGELFF. Written as DNA, the CDR3 is TGCGCCAGCAGTTCCGGGACTACCACCGGGGAGCTGTTTTTT.

The V call is TRBV9, the J call TRBJ2-1, with TRBD2 matching over 11 bases. The CDR3 loop spans 16 amino acids. Trimming at V came to 3 bases and at J to 4 bases, leaving 6 bases not matched to a gene. CDR1 is SGDLS and CDR2 is YYNGEE in the germline V gene. CDR3 bases: TGTGCCAGCAGCGGCCGGACTAGCGGGCATTACAATGAGCAGTTCTTC. Translated: CASSGRTSGHYNEQFF.

J is TRBJ2-1 and V is TRBV7-9, with 9 bases identical to TRBD1. The CDR3 loop spans 16 amino acids. After removal of 0 bases from V and 8 bases from J, the junction contained 8 bases not matched to a gene. Per the germline V gene, CDR1 is SEHNR and CDR2 is FQNEAQ (reference sequence). The CDR3, as DNA: TGTGCCAGCAGCTTAGCGGACAGGACAGGGGTCGATGAGCAGTTCTTC. Encoded protein: CASSLADRTGVDEQFF.

V is TRBV6-5 and J is TRBJ2-5; 7 positions match TRBD2. With V trimmed by 4 bases and J by 1 base, 6 bases remained unmatched. CDR1 and CDR2 (germline): MNHEY, SVGAGI. The CDR3 length is 15 residues. The CDR3 loop reads CASSFNLAGQETQYF. CDR3 sequence (DNA): TGTGCCAGCAGTTTCAACTTAGCGGGCCAAGAGACCCAGTACTTC.

This chain links TRBV18 with TRBJ2-7, with 8 bases lining up with TRBD1. V dropped 1 base and J dropped 1; count of bases not matched to a gene: 3. Germline V gene lookup returns CDR1 KGHSH and CDR2 LQKENI. This CDR3 has 15 amino acids. In DNA, the CDR3 is TGTGCCAGCTCACCACAGGACAGGGTTTCCTACGAGCAGTACTTC. Translation gives CASSPQDRVSYEQYF.